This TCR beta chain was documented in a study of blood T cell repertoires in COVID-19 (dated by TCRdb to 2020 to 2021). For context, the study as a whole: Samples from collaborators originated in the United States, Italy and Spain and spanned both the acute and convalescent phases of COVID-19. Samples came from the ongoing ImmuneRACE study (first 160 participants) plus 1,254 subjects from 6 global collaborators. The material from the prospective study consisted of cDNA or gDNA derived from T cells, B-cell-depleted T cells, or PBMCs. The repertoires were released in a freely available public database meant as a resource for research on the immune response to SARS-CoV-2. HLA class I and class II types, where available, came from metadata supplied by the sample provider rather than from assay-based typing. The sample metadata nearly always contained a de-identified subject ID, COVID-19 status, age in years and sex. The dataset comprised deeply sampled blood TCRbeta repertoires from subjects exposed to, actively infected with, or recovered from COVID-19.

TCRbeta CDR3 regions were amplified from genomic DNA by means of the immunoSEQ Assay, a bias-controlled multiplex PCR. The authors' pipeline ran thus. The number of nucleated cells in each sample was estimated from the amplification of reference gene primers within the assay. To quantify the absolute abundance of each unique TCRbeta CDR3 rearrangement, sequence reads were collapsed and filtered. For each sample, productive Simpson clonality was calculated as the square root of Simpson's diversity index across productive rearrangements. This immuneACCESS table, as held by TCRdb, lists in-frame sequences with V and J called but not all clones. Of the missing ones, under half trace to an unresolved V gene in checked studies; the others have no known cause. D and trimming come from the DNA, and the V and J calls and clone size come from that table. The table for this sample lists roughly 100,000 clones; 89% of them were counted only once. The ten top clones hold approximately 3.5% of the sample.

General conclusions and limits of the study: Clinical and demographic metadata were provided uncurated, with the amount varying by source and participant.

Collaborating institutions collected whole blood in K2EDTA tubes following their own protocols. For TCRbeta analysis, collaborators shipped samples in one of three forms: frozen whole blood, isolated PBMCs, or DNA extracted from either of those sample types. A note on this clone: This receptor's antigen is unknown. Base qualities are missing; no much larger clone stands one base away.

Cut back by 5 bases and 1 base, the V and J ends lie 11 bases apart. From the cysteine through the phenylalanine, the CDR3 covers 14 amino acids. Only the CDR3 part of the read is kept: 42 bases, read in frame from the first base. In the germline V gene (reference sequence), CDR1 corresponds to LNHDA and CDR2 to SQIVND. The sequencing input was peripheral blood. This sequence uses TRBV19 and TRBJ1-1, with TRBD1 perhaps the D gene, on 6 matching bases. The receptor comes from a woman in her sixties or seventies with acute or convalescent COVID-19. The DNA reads TGTGCCAGTAGTTCGGGACACCCGAACACTGAAGCTTTCTTT. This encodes CASSSGHPNTEAFF.